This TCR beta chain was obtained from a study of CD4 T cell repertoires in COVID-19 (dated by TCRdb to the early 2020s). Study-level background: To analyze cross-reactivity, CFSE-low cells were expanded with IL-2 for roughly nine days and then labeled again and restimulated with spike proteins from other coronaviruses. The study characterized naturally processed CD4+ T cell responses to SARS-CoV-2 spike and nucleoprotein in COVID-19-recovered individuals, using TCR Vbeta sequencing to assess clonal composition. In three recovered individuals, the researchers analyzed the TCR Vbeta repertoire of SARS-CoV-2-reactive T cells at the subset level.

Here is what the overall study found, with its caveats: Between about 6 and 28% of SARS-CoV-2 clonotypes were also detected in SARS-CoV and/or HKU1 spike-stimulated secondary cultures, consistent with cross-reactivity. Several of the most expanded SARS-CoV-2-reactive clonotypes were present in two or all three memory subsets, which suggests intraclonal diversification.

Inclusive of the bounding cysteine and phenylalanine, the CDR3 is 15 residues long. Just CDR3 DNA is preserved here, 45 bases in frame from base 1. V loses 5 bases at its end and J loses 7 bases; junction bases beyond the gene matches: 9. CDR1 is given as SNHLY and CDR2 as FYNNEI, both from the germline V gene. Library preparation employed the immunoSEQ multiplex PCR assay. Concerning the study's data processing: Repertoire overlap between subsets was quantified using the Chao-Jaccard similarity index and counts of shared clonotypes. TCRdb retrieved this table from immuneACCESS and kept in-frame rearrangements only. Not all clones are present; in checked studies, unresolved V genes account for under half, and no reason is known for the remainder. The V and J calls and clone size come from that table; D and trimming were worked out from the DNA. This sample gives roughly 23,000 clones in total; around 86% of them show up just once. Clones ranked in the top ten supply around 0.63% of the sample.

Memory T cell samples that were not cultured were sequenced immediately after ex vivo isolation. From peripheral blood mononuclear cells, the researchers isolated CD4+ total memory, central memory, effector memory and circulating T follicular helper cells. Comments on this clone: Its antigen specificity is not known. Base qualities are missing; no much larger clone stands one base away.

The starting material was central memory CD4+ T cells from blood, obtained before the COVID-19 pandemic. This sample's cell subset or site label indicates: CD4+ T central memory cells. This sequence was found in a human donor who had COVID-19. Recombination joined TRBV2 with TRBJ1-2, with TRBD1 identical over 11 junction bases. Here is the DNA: TGTGCCAGCAGTTTTGGACAGGGGGCGCTTCCTGGCTACACCTTC. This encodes CASSFGQGALPGYTF.